This passage covers 5 T cell receptor beta chains from one sample sequenced in a study of T cell responses to AZD1222 COVID-19 vaccine. Profiled with immunoSEQ multiplex PCR; TCRdb holds only in-frame clones, not every one. The repertoire holds 60,000 to 100,000 clones, roughly 94% seen once, with approximately 6.6% in the top ten. This sample comprised peripheral blood, obtained on day 0 of MenACWY control vaccination. The receptors here all came from an adult in good health.

J is TRBJ1-2 and V is TRBV3-1 (or the pseudogene TRBV3-2); 8 bases align to TRBD1. Germline CDR1 LGHDT, CDR2 YNNKEL (reference sequence). The CDR3 spans 16 residues. With 0 bases clipped from V and 4 bases from J, the junction kept 7 bases outside the gene matches. Here the CDR3 DNA reads TGTGCCAGCAGCCAAGAGGGGGACAGGAGAGGCTATGGCTACACCTTC. It encodes CASSQEGDRRGYGYTF.

The V gene is TRBV5-1, the J gene TRBJ2-3, with unresolved D. CDR1 and CDR2 from the germline V gene are SGHRS and YFSETQ. V was trimmed by 1 base and J by 2 bases, leaving 8 bases between them. The CDR3 sequence is 14 residues long. The CDR3 loop is CASSLMLDTDTQYF. CDR3 nucleotide sequence: TGCGCCAGCAGCTTGATGCTAGACACAGATACGCAGTATTTT.

V gene TRBV3-1 (or the pseudogene TRBV3-2) combines with J gene TRBJ2-3; no definite D call. CDR1 is LGHDT and CDR2 is YNNKEL in the germline V gene (reference sequence). Trimming cost V 0 bases and J 2 bases, with 9 bases left between them. The CDR3 totals 15 residues. The CDR3 loop is CASSQEAFITDTQYF. CDR3 DNA sequence: TGTGCCAGCAGCCAAGAGGCCTTTATCACAGATACGCAGTATTTT.

The gene calls are TRBV27 and TRBJ2-7; D is ambiguous. CDR1 and CDR2 (germline): MNHEY, SMNVEV (reference sequence). The length of the CDR3 is 11 residues. Trimming left V 8 bases short and J 4 bases short, with 9 bases between. CDR3 nucleotide sequence: TGTGCCAGCTCGAACGGGTACGAGCAGTACTTC. It translates to CASSNGYEQYF.

The V and J genes are TRBV12-3 or TRBV12-4 and TRBJ2-5; tentative D call: TRBD1 (5 bases). V was shortened by 6 bases and J by 10 bases, with 18 bases between the two germline ends. This CDR3 comprises 13 residues. The CDR3 spells CASSPQDRGGQYF. The CDR3 bases are TGTGCCAGCAGCCCCCAAGATAGGGGTGGCCAGTACTTC.